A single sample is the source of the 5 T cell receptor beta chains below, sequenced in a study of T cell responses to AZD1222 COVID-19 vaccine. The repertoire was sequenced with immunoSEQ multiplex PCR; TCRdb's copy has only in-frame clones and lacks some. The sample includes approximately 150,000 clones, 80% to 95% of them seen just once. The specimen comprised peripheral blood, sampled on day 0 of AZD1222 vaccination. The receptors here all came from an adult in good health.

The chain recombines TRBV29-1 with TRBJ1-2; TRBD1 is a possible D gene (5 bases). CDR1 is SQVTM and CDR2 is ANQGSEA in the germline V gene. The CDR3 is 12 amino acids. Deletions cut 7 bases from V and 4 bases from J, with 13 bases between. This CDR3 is CSAVAGGYGYTF. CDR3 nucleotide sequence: TGCAGCGCCGTAGCGGGGGGCTATGGCTACACCTTC.

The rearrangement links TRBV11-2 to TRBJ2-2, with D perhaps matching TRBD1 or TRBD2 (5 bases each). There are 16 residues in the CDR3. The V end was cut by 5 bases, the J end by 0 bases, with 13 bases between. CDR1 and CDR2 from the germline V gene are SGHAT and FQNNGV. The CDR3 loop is CASSPTGTANTGELFF. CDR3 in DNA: TGTGCCAGCAGCCCCACCGGGACGGCGAACACCGGGGAGCTGTTTTTT.

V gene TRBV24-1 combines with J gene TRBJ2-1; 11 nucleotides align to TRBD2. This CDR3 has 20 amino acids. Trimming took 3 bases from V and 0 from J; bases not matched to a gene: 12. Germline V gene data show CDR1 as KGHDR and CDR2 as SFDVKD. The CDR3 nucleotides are TGTGCCACCAGTGATCCATCCGGGACTAGCGGAGTGGGCTCCTACAATGAGCAGTTCTTC. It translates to CATSDPSGTSGVGSYNEQFF.

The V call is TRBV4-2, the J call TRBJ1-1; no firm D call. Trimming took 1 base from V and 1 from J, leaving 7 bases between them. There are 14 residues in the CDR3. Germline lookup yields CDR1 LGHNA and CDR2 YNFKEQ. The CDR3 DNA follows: TGTGCCAGCAGCCAAGTGAAGGGGAACACTGAAGCTTTCTTT. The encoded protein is CASSQVKGNTEAFF.

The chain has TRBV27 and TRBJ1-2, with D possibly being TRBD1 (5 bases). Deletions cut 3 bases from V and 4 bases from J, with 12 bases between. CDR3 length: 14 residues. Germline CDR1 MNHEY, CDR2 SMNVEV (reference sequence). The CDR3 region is CASSFGQGFYGYTF. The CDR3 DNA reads TGTGCCAGCAGTTTCGGGCAGGGCTTCTATGGCTACACCTTC.